These T cell receptor beta chains were read from a single sample in a study of OX40 agonist ivuxolimab in advanced cancers. Libraries were prepared by immunoSEQ multiplex PCR; TCRdb keeps only in-frame clonotypes and omits some of them. The profile shows over 35,000 clones, 80% of them singletons. The sample here was CD4+ or CD8+ T cells sorted from blood, taken in a trial of the OX40 agonist ivuxolimab. The receptors come from an adult with an advanced solid tumor such as melanoma, head and neck, liver or kidney cancer. Both conserved end residues are part of each CDR3. D genes are given only for firm matches. Clone size appears in some rows only: once, few, many, or a class for an expanded clone.

D gene,V gene,clone size,J gene,CDR3 protein,CDR3 DNA
TRBD1,TRBV30,NA,TRBJ2-7,CAWSRGQGFYEQYF,TGTGCCTGGAGCAGGGGACAGGGGTTTTACGAGCAGTACTTC
NA,TRBV2,NA,TRBJ1-1,CASSPLTTRHTEAFF,TGTGCCAGCAGCCCCCTAACCACCCGGCACACTGAAGCTTTCTTT
NA,TRBV27,NA,TRBJ2-6,CASSSRGRPSSGANVLTF,TGTGCCAGCAGTTCTAGAGGCCGCCCCTCCTCTGGGGCCAACGTCCTGACTTTC
NA,TRBV29-1,NA,TRBJ1-4,CSVPDSENEKLFF,TGCAGCGTTCCCGACAGTGAAAATGAAAAACTGTTTTTT
TRBD2,TRBV4-1,medium-sized,TRBJ2-5,CASAEAGVSQETQYF,TGCGCCAGCGCGGAAGCGGGAGTAAGCCAAGAGACCCAGTACTTC
TRBD1,TRBV6-5,NA,TRBJ1-2,CASSVQGARGYTF,TGTGCCAGCAGTGTACAGGGGGCGCGAGGCTACACCTTC
NA,TRBV27,NA,TRBJ2-5,CASSFLRTKETQYF,TGTGCCAGCAGTTTCTTACGGACTAAAGAGACCCAGTACTTC
NA,TRBV15,NA,TRBJ2-1,CATSREGLPSYEQFF,TGTGCCACCAGCAGAGAAGGACTCCCAAGTTATGAGCAGTTCTTC
TRBD1,TRBV2,NA,TRBJ2-2,CASRETGATAGELFF,TGTGCCAGCAGGGAGACAGGGGCGACGGCCGGGGAGCTGTTTTTT
NA,TRBV5-4,NA,TRBJ2-3,CASSLVSGSDTQYF,TGTGCCAGCAGCTTGGTTAGCGGTTCAGATACGCAGTATTTT